This T cell receptor (beta chain) stems from a study of beta chain features in type 1 diabetes. Study as a whole: All samples together contributed about 100,000,000 sorted cells for examination. Overall study results and limits: In the patient group, naive, central memory and Treg TCRB repertoires seemed more alike than in the healthy donor group. Insertion counts at VDJ junctions were lower in type 1 diabetes patients, who also showed more deletions there.

This clone was observed a handful of times. Its specificity is unknown. The entirety of the isolated RNA underwent reverse transcription, so expressed TCRB transcripts were sequenced. Data came from immunoSEQ multiplex PCR; TCRdb stores just in-frame clones and leaves some out. In the table there are about 350,000 clones, 20% of which are singletons. This CDR3 is 15 amino acids long. Germline CDR1 is SGHTA and CDR2 is FQGNSA. V gave up 6 bases and J gave up 8 bases, with 20 bases separating them. The receptor's source is a young woman in good health. This sequence joins TRBV7-2 and TRBJ2-4; perhaps TRBD1 as D (8 bases). The sequencing input was naive CD4+ T cells from blood. The chain's CDR3 is CASSHGNRGGHIQYF. CDR3 nucleotide sequence: TGTGCCAGCAGTCACGGGAACAGGGGGGGGCACATTCAGTACTTC.